The present TCR beta chain was sequenced within a study of T cell repertoires in cytomegalovirus infection. The study, taken as a whole, reports: Within the response measured ex vivo, HLA-C-restricted CMV-specific TCR beta clonotypes were dominant. People with CMV and the relevant HLA were identified by cumulative public TCR beta family frequency.

TCRdb independently ran MiXCR on the reads; one entry per CDR3 protein. The sample lists about 360,000 distinct CDR3 sequences, 18% occurring once. This CDR3 has 14 amino acids. V shed 6 bases and J shed 0 bases, with 9 bases lying between them. Germline-derived CDR1 and CDR2 are MNHEY and SVGAGI. Regarding this clonotype: Its matching antigen is unknown.

This TCR came from a human donor in good health (CMV status not recorded). Some clones in this sample may be carry-over from other donors' samples. Sequenced: PBMCs. The gene calls are TRBV6-5 and TRBJ1-5; D gene unclear. CDR3 DNA sequence: TGTGCCAGCAGACCCATCTATAGCAATCAGCCCCAGCATTTT. Protein: CASRPIYSNQPQHF.